This TCR beta chain is from a study of T cell changes during pregnancy in multiple sclerosis. Produced via immunoSEQ multiplex PCR; TCRdb's table is partial and in-frame only. This table holds 80,000 to 130,000 clones, roughly nine tenths found once. The length of the CDR3 is 13 residues. Trimming pared 7 bases from V and 6 bases from J, leaving 13 bases between. The V gene's germline CDR1 is MNHNS and CDR2 SASEGT. The clonotype comes from a female donor with multiple sclerosis, enrolled in a pregnancy study. This chain uses TRBV6-1 with TRBJ2-1, with D possibly being TRBD1 (6 bases). Sequenced here: peripheral blood, sampled in the second trimester of pregnancy. The CDR3 DNA reads as TGTGCCAGCAAAGTCCGCAGGGGCAATGAGCAGTTCTTC. It translates to CASKVRRGNEQFF.